Presented here are 8 T cell receptor beta chains from one specimen sequenced in a study of T-cell reconstitution after alpha-beta-depleted transplantation in children. Unique molecular identifiers were incorporated when the TCRbeta library was constructed. TCRdb re-called the PCR reads through MiXCR, storing one row per CDR3 protein. The table shows roughly 790,000 distinct CDR3 sequences, with roughly 15% occurring only once. Sample: PBMCs, mostly from graft donor cells, taken 360 days after TCRalphabeta/CD19-depleted stem cell transplant. These receptors were collected from a male patient between 5 and 17 years old who had a stem cell transplant for acute lymphoblastic leukemia, so the T cells may come from the graft donor.

The V gene is TRBV27, the J gene TRBJ2-5, with 8 bases identical to TRBD2. Looked up from germline, CDR1 is MNHEY and CDR2 is SMNVEV (reference sequence). Unmatched junction bases numbered 10, after V lost 7 bases and J lost 0 bases. The CDR3 has 16 residues. CDR3 sequence: CASNQAGAMYQETQYF. DNA of the CDR3: TGTGCCAGCAACCAAGCGGGGGCCATGTACCAAGAGACCCAGTACTTC.

CDR3 loop: CASRVTAVKFEAFF. CDR3 DNA: TGCGCCAGCAGGGTAACAGCGGTAAAATTTGAAGCTTTCTTT. V is TRBV5-1 and J is TRBJ1-1; D call uncertain. CDR3 length: 14 residues. Trimming pared 5 bases from V and 7 bases from J, leaving 18 bases between. Germline assignment: CDR1 SGHRS and CDR2 YFSETQ.

V gene TRBV7-9 combines with J gene TRBJ2-7; TRBD1 is a possible D gene (6 bases). CDR1 and CDR2 (germline): SEHNR, FQNEAQ (reference sequence). CDR3 length: 11 residues. V was trimmed by 6 bases and J by 9 bases, leaving 12 bases between them. CDR3 region: CASRAMDRQYF. Written as DNA, the CDR3 is TGTGCCAGCAGGGCCATGGACAGGCAGTACTTC.

The chain uses TRBV10-3 and TRBJ1-2, with D perhaps matching TRBD1 (5 bases). Per the germline V gene, CDR1 is ENHRY and CDR2 is SYGVKD. Between the trimmed V and J ends, which lost 3 bases and 6 bases, there was a span of 20 bases. This CDR3 contains 16 residues. CDR3: CAISEGVSTVVNGYTF. CDR3 DNA: TGTGCCATCAGTGAAGGGGTCTCAACAGTCGTCAATGGCTACACCTTC.

This clonotype came up a few times. V and J are TRBV15 and TRBJ2-2; unclear D gene. From germline, CDR1 is LNHNV and CDR2 YYDKDF (reference sequence). This CDR3 has 14 amino acids. With 3 bases removed from V and 5 bases from J, the gap between germline ends came to 10 bases. CDR3 amino acids: CATSRELGTGELFF. CDR3 nucleotide sequence: TGTGCCACCAGCAGGGAACTTGGGACCGGGGAGCTGTTTTTT.

V is TRBV27 and J is TRBJ2-7, with TRBD2 as a possible D gene (5 bases). From germline, CDR1 is MNHEY and CDR2 SMNVEV (reference sequence). The CDR3 covers 12 residues. V was pared by 8 bases and J by 2 bases, with 10 bases between. CDR3 in amino acids: CASRTEPYEQYF. CDR3 coding DNA: TGTGCCAGCCGGACTGAACCCTACGAGCAGTACTTC.

The gene calls are TRBV5-5 and TRBJ2-1, with TRBD2 as a possible D gene (6 bases). The CDR3 contains 17 residues. Germline CDR1 SGHKS, CDR2 YYEKEE (reference sequence). V gave up 7 bases and J gave up 0 bases, with 20 bases separating them. The DNA of the CDR3 is TGTGCCAGCGGCCCGGGACCTAGCGCCCGCTCCTACAATGAGCAGTTCTTC. Translation gives CASGPGPSARSYNEQFF.

The genes are TRBV7-3 and TRBJ2-1; 10 bases are shared with TRBD2. Germline V gene lookup returns CDR1 SGHTA and CDR2 FQGTGA. The J segment lost 4 bases and the V segment lost 5 bases, leaving 8 bases of the junction unmatched. This CDR3 is 16 amino acids long. CDR3 protein: CASSQASGSVYNEQFF. In nucleotides, the CDR3 is TGTGCCAGCAGCCAAGCTAGCGGGAGTGTGTACAATGAGCAGTTCTTC.